Described below is a single T cell receptor (beta chain) sequence and its context. Its antigen is undetermined. Other nucleotide sequences from this sample produce the same CDR3. This entry comes from a study of shared clonotypes between healthy human individuals. The run depth of the assay was deep. Using immunoSEQ multiplex PCR, the repertoire was profiled, and TCRdb retains in-frame clones only, with some absent. The sample holds about 2 million clones, roughly 96% seen once. Study-level results: Generation probabilities of non-shared clonotypes were lower (relative to those shared by all four donors). Clonotype sharing among donors was expected to depend on sequencing depth. The genetic and exposure-history diversity represented was limited by few donors.

There are 12 residues in the CDR3. The V gene lost 6 bases and the J gene lost 5 bases, with 10 bases spanning the gap. Germline CDR1 is MNHEY and CDR2 is SVGAGI. The material sequenced was naive CD4+ T cells sorted from blood. Stated subset: CD45RA+ positively selected. This chain uses TRBV6-5 with TRBJ2-5; D possibly corresponds to TRBD2 (6 bases). The sequence came from a young man in good health. CDR3 amino acids: CASSRGRETQYF. The CDR3 nucleotides read TGTGCCAGCAGCCGAGGGAGGGAGACCCAGTACTTC.